This T cell receptor beta chain was captured by sequencing in a study of blood T cells in healthy people across ages. Through a sample-barcoded 5' primer and a J-beta primer mix, a second PCR was run for 7 to 11 cycles. Via MiXCR, TCRdb re-called the 5' RACE reads, giving one row per CDR3 protein. This table holds 650,000 to 700,000 distinct CDR3 sequences, about 32% found once. This clonotype was seen ten or more times. What it recognizes is unknown. Trimming removed 4 bases from V and 5 bases from J; junction bases left unmatched: 8. This CDR3 has 17 amino acids. CDR1 and CDR2 from the germline V gene are WSHSY and SAAADI. Drawn from each donor were roughly 10 milliliters of peripheral blood. Extraction yielded at least 6 micrograms of total RNA per sample. Regarding the study as a whole: More naive CD4+ cells and higher diversity were found in long-lived than in aged donors.

The specimen sequenced was blood. The sequence was collected from an elderly woman in good health. The genes are TRBV10-2 and TRBJ2-3, with TRBD2 identical over 14 bases. CDR3 nucleotide sequence: TGCGCCAGCAGTGCGACTAGCGGGGGGGCCCATGTAGATACGCAGTATTTT. This translates into CASSATSGGAHVDTQYF.